The 27 T cell receptor beta chains reported below all come from one sample, sequenced in a study of shared clonotypes between healthy human individuals. Profiled with immunoSEQ multiplex PCR; TCRdb holds only in-frame clones, not every one. The sample lists about 1.5 million clones; approximately 98% were seen once. Specimen: naive CD4+ T cells sorted from blood. Subset in this sample: CD45RA+ positively selected. The source of these receptors is a young man in good health.

CDR3: CASSVRDNTDTQYF. The CDR3, as DNA: TGTGCCAGCAGCGTCCGGGACAACACAGATACGCAGTATTTT. V and J are TRBV11-2 and TRBJ2-3, with D possibly matching TRBD1 (6 bases). There are 14 residues in the CDR3. V lost 5 bases to trimming and J lost 2 bases, with 11 bases between them. Germline CDR1 SGHAT, CDR2 FQNNGV.

J is TRBJ2-3 and V is TRBV11-2; 10 nucleotides line up with TRBD1. The V and J ends lost 5 bases and 4 bases, in that order; junction bases with no gene match: 9. The CDR3 contains 16 residues. Per the germline V gene, CDR1 is SGHAT and CDR2 is FQNNGV. CDR3 nucleotide sequence: TGTGCCAGCAGCCCCGGACAGGGGGGGTCATCAGATACGCAGTATTTT. It specifies CASSPGQGGSSDTQYF.

This rearrangement joins TRBV6-7 to TRBJ2-5, with TRBD2 matching 14 bases. TRBV6-7 is sorted into the ORF group, with uncertain function. The trim removed 2 bases at V and 5 bases at J, leaving 22 bases unmatched. This CDR3 comprises 22 residues. In nucleotides, the CDR3 is TGTGCCAGCAGTTACGCTCCTCTGAGACTAAAAGGACTAGCGGGGGGATGGGAGACCCAGTACTTC. Its protein product is CASSYAPLRLKGLAGGWETQYF.

Points on this clone: This CDR3 is also generated by other DNA sequences in the sample. V gene TRBV29-1 combines with J gene TRBJ2-3, with D uncertain. The CDR3 consists of 12 residues. Germline V gene data show CDR1 as SQVTM and CDR2 as ANQGSEA. The ends were cut back, 4 bases at V and 4 bases at J, with 9 bases in the middle. The CDR3 region is CSVVGGADTQYF. In DNA, the CDR3 is TGCAGCGTTGTTGGTGGAGCAGATACGCAGTATTTT.

The chain couples TRBV9 to TRBJ2-7; 7 bases match TRBD1. The CDR3 sequence is 14 residues long. Per the germline V gene, CDR1 is SGDLS and CDR2 is YYNGEE. V was clipped by 4 bases and J by 7 bases; unmatched bases: 11. The CDR3 is CASSPTGDRGEQYF. The CDR3 coding sequence is TGTGCCAGCAGCCCCACAGGGGACCGAGGGGAGCAGTACTTC.

V is TRBV7-9 and J is TRBJ2-2; D is possibly TRBD1 (6 bases). Germline-derived CDR1 and CDR2 are SEHNR and FQNEAQ (reference sequence). V lost 3 bases to trimming and J lost 2 bases, with 16 bases between them. CDR3 size: 17 residues. The CDR3 protein is CASSFNRDTPNTGELFF. CDR3 bases: TGTGCCAGCAGCTTTAACAGGGATACACCAAACACCGGGGAGCTGTTTTTT.

The chain combines TRBV5-1 with TRBJ1-5, with 9 bases that match TRBD1. Germline loops: CDR1 SGHRS, CDR2 YFSETQ. There are 15 residues in the CDR3. V was clipped by 3 bases and J by 0 bases; unmatched bases: 1. DNA of the CDR3: TGCGCCAGCAGCTCGACAGGGGGTAGCAATCAGCCCCAGCATTTT. It encodes CASSSTGGSNQPQHF.

The J gene is TRBJ2-5, the V gene TRBV27; TRBD2 matches 12 bases. There are 18 residues in the CDR3. V lost 5 bases and J lost 5; bases outside the gene matches: 15. CDR1 and CDR2 (germline): MNHEY, SMNVEV (reference sequence). CDR3 amino acids: CASSTESPLAGGRETQYF. The CDR3 DNA reads as TGTGCCAGCAGTACTGAGTCTCCGCTAGCGGGAGGGCGGGAGACCCAGTACTTC.

This rearrangement joins TRBV5-4 to TRBJ2-7, with a possible D match to TRBD1 (8 bases). V lost 4 bases, J lost 5 bases, and 16 bases lay in between. The germline V gene has CDR1 SGHNT and CDR2 YYREEE (reference sequence). The CDR3 spans 14 residues. The CDR3, as DNA: TGTGCCAGCAGCCCAAACAGGGGGACTAACGAGCAGTACTTC. Translated, it gives CASSPNRGTNEQYF.

This clone was picked up one time. Other DNA sequences in this sample translate to the same CDR3. The chain has TRBV29-1 and TRBJ2-7; D might be TRBD2 (5 bases). Trimming stripped 4 bases from V and 2 bases from J, with 9 bases between. CDR1 and CDR2 from the germline V gene are SQVTM and ANQGSEA. This CDR3 is 12 amino acids long. CDR3 region: CSVGAGTYEQYF. CDR3 coding DNA: TGCAGCGTTGGTGCCGGGACCTACGAGCAGTACTTC.

The rearrangement joins TRBV7-8 to TRBJ1-3; D remains ambiguous. There are 16 residues in the CDR3. Germline CDR1 is SGHVS and CDR2 is FQNEAQ. Trimming cost V 2 bases and J 7 bases, with 18 bases left between them. In DNA form, the CDR3 reads TGTGCCAGCAGCTTATATGGGCGAAGAAATGTCAACACCATATATTTT. Its translation is CASSLYGRRNVNTIYF.

The rearrangement links TRBV10-3 to TRBJ2-3; no clear D. The V gene's germline CDR1 is ENHRY and CDR2 SYGVKD. Trimming cost V 6 bases and J 1 base, with 8 bases left between them. CDR3 size: 13 residues. The CDR3 spells CAISPGGTDTQYF. The CDR3 DNA follows: TGTGCCATCAGCCCCGGTGGCACAGATACGCAGTATTTT.

The gene calls are TRBV28 and TRBJ2-3; either TRBD1 or TRBD2 may supply D (5 bases each). The CDR3 has 12 amino acids. Between the trimmed V and J ends, which lost 8 bases and 5 bases, there was a span of 11 bases. The germline V gene encodes CDR1 MDHEN and CDR2 SYDVKM. CDR3 protein: CASGLGVDTQYF. In DNA, the CDR3 is TGTGCCAGCGGGTTGGGGGTAGATACGCAGTATTTT.

The rearrangement joins TRBV7-9 to TRBJ1-1, with D possibly being TRBD1 (5 bases). The CDR3 sequence is 13 residues long. The germline CDR1 and CDR2 sequences are SEHNR and FQNEAQ (reference sequence). The V gene lost 4 bases and the J gene lost 4 bases, with 10 bases spanning the gap. DNA of the CDR3: TGTGCCAGCAGCTGGACGGGGGTCACTGAAGCTTTCTTT. It translates to CASSWTGVTEAFF.

V usage is TRBV4-2 and J usage is TRBJ1-5; D is unclear. Germline CDR1 reads LGHNA; CDR2 reads YNFKEQ. The length of the CDR3 is 15 residues. The V end was cut by 3 bases, the J end by 0 bases, with 9 bases between. The CDR3 nucleotides are TGTGCCAGCAGCCATTCTGAGGATAGCAATCAGCCCCAGCATTTT. This translates into CASSHSEDSNQPQHF.

The V gene is TRBV6-5, the J gene TRBJ2-7, with 8 bases that match TRBD2. The germline V gene encodes CDR1 MNHEY and CDR2 SVGAGI. CDR3 length: 15 residues. Germline trimming cut 6 bases from V and 0 bases from J; bases unmatched to any gene: 7. For the CDR3, the DNA is TGTGCCAGCAGACGAGACGGACTAGCCTCCTACGAGCAGTACTTC. Amino acids: CASRRDGLASYEQYF.

This clone was observed once. V and J are TRBV19 and TRBJ1-5, with D perhaps matching TRBD1 (6 bases). V shed 5 bases and J shed 3 bases, with 8 bases lying between them. This CDR3 has 13 residues. From germline, CDR1 is LNHDA and CDR2 SQIVND (reference sequence). This chain's CDR3 is CASSGGANQPQHF. The CDR3 region has the DNA TGTGCCAGTAGTGGGGGGGCCAATCAGCCCCAGCATTTT.

The chain is built from TRBV6-5 and TRBJ1-2; TRBD1 agrees at 7 bases. Germline CDR1 MNHEY, CDR2 SVGAGI. Losses at the gene ends were 4 bases for V and 0 bases for J; bases not matched to a gene: 5. The CDR3 is 15 residues long. The CDR3 sequence: CASSSTGASNYGYTF. CDR3 nucleotides: TGTGCCAGCAGTTCAACAGGGGCTTCTAACTATGGCTACACCTTC.

This clone appeared a single time. V and J are TRBV20-1 and TRBJ2-7, with 9 bases matching TRBD2. This CDR3 contains 11 residues. Trimming cost V 7 bases and J 5 bases; bases outside gene matches: 3. Germline V gene data show CDR1 as DFQATT and CDR2 as SNEGSKA (reference sequence). The CDR3 sequence: CSGGTSNEQYF. The CDR3 DNA follows: TGCAGTGGTGGGACTAGCAACGAGCAGTACTTC.

The rearrangement joins TRBV27 to TRBJ2-7, with 8 bases aligning to TRBD1. Germline CDR1 reads MNHEY; CDR2 reads SMNVEV (reference sequence). The CDR3 extends over 16 amino acids. V dropped 0 bases and J dropped 4; count of bases not matched to a gene: 8. CDR3 region: CASSLSQGQALYEQYF. The CDR3 bases are TGTGCCAGCAGTTTATCGCAGGGACAGGCCCTTTACGAGCAGTACTTC.

This clone was observed a single time. The rearrangement links TRBV27 to TRBJ1-4; D is possibly TRBD1 (6 bases). The CDR3 is 14 amino acids. Trimming cost V 6 bases and J 7 bases, with 15 bases left between them. Germline CDR1 reads MNHEY; CDR2 reads SMNVEV (reference sequence). The chain's CDR3 is CASSPRGPTEKLFF. In DNA, the CDR3 is TGTGCCAGCAGCCCACGGGGGCCTACTGAAAAACTGTTTTTT.

V gene TRBV5-5 combines with J gene TRBJ2-3; D might be TRBD1 or TRBD2, each matching 6 bases. V shed 0 bases and J shed 8 bases, with 13 bases lying between them. The CDR3 is made up of 14 amino acids. Germline V CDR1 and CDR2: SGHKS, YYEKEE (reference sequence). The CDR3 nucleotides are TGTGCCAGCAGCTTGGCGGGGGCGCGAGGTACGCAGTATTTT. Its translation: CASSLAGARGTQYF.

This chain joins TRBV9 and TRBJ1-2; D not certain. This CDR3 contains 14 residues. The ends were cut back, 4 bases at V and 2 bases at J, with 12 bases in the middle. Germline loops: CDR1 SGDLS, CDR2 YYNGEE. The CDR3 is CASSPLTVNYGYTF. CDR3 coding DNA: TGTGCCAGCAGCCCTTTGACCGTAAACTATGGCTACACCTTC. The complete variable domain, with remaining parts taken from reference TRBV9 and TRBJ1-2, reads DSGVTQTPKHLITATGQRVTLRCSPRSGDLSVYWYQQSLDQGLQFLIQYYNGEERAKGNILERFSAQQFPDLHSELNLSSLELGDSALYFCASSPLTVNYGYTFGSGTRLTVV.

This clone was picked up one time. The CDR3 spells CASSLGGGSTYGYTF. CDR3 nucleotide sequence: TGTGCCAGCAGCTTAGGAGGTGGCAGCACCTATGGCTACACCTTC. The rearrangement uses TRBV7-2 and TRBJ1-2; D is unclear. Looked up from germline, CDR1 is SGHTA and CDR2 is FQGNSA. V dropped 1 base and J dropped 4 bases, with 13 bases sitting between them. The CDR3 has 15 amino acids.

The V gene is TRBV5-4, the J gene TRBJ2-5, with a tentative D call TRBD1 (6 bases). Germline-derived CDR1 and CDR2 are SGHNT and YYREEE (reference sequence). The CDR3 has 16 amino acids. Deletions cut 1 base from V and 1 base from J, with 14 bases between. CDR3: CASSLRPWGPQETQYF. CDR3 DNA sequence: TGTGCCAGCAGCTTGCGTCCGTGGGGGCCCCAAGAGACCCAGTACTTC.

For this clone: In the same sample, other DNA sequences code for this CDR3. The chain uses TRBV18 and TRBJ2-2, with unresolved D. V lost 3 bases, J lost 5 bases, and 1 base lay in between. The germline CDR1 and CDR2 sequences are KGHSH and LQKENI. CDR3 length: 11 residues. The CDR3 coding sequence is TGTGCCAGCTCACCGACCGGGGAGCTGTTTTTT. It yields the protein CASSPTGELFF.

The gene calls are TRBV28 and TRBJ2-5; the D gene is possibly TRBD2 (6 bases). With 6 bases removed from V and 6 bases from J, the gap between germline ends came to 14 bases. The CDR3 runs 13 residues. The germline CDR1 and CDR2 sequences are MDHEN and SYDVKM. CDR3 nucleotides: TGTGCCAGCAGCCGGGACCGGGGGAAGACCCAGTACTTC. It encodes CASSRDRGKTQYF.